The clone carrying this T cell receptor (beta chain) turned up a few times. Its antigen is not known. The ends were cut back, 5 bases at V and 6 bases at J, with 13 bases in the middle. Germline V CDR1 and CDR2: SGDLS, YYNGEE. This CDR3 has 13 amino acids. Uncontrolled infection, other autoimmune disease, pregnancy and lactation each barred patients from inclusion. Fresh peripheral blood, around 10 ml, yielded the PBMCs. This sample was included in a study of T cells in Graves' hyperthyroidism and ophthalmopathy. Whole-study findings and limits: A model built on 13 V-J features separated ophthalmopathy from stable hyperthyroidism.

The investigators amplified TCR beta CDR3 regions from RNA transcripts. HTBI primers were employed in a first-round RT-PCR of the TCR CDR3. MiXCR, applied by TCRdb to the multiplex PCR reads, yields one record per CDR3 protein. Here the sample spans some 400,000 distinct CDR3 sequences, about 13% being singletons. The chain joins TRBV9 to TRBJ2-3; D is unclear. Sequencing used blood. The TCR was taken from a man under 40 with Graves' hyperthyroidism that later progressed to Graves' ophthalmopathy. The DNA for the CDR3 is TGTGCCAGCAGTGCTGACGCGGTTGATACGCAGTATTTT. Translating it yields CASSADAVDTQYF.